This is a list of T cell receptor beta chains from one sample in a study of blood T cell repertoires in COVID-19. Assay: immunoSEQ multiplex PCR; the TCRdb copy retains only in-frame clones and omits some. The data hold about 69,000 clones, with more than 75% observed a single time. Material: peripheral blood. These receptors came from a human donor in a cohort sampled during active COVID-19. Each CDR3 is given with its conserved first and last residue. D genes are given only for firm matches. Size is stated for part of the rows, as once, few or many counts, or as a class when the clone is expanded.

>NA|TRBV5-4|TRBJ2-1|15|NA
TGTGCCAGCAGCCGGTGGGGGGGGCTTTACAATGAGCAGTTCTTC
CASSRWGGLYNEQFF
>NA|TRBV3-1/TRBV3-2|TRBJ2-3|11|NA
TGTGCCAGCAGCCATCGGGATACGCAGTATTTT
CASSHRDTQYF
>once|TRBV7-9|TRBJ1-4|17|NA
TGTGCCAGCAGCGCGACCCCGCAGGCCCGAGACGATGAAAAACTGTTTTTT
CASSATPQARDDEKLFF
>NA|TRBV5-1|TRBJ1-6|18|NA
TGCGCCAGCAGCCTGAGTTTCGTTCACAGGGAAAGGGGATCACCCCTCCACTTT
CASSLSFVHRERGSPLHF
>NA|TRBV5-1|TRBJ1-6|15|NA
TGCGCCAGCAGCTACGAAGAGGGGAGGAATTCACCCCTCCACTTT
CASSYEEGRNSPLHF
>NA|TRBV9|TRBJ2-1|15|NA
TGTGCCAGCACCCCTGACAGTGGGAGGTACAATGAGCAGTTCTTC
CASTPDSGRYNEQFF
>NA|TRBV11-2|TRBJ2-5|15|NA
TGTGCCAGCAGCTTAGATAGGGCAGGGGGGGAGACCCAGTACTTC
CASSLDRAGGETQYF
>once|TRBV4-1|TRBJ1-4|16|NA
TGCGCCAGCAGCCGGAGGGATGAGGGTGTTAATGAAAAACTGTTTTTT
CASSRRDEGVNEKLFF
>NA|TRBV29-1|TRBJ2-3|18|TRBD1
TGCAGCGTTGAAGATCCCTGGGAGGGACAGGGTAGCACAGATACGCAGTATTTT
CSVEDPWEGQGSTDTQYF
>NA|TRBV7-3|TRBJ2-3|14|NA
TGTGCCAGCAGCCCTAATCCGGGGGAGGATACGCAGTATTTT
CASSPNPGEDTQYF
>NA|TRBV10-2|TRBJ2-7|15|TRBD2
TGCGCCAGCAGTGTCGGGGGAGCGGGGGTCCACGAGCAGTACTTC
CASSVGGAGVHEQYF
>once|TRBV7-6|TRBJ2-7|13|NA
TGTGCCAGCAGCTTAGACCGGGGGTACGAGCAGTACTTC
CASSLDRGYEQYF
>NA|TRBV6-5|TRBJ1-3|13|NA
TGTGCCGGGGGGGACCGGCCTGGAAACACCATATATTTT
CAGGDRPGNTIYF
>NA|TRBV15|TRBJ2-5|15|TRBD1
TGTGCCACCAGCAGAGTAGCAGGGGGCCAAGAGACCCAGTACTTC
CATSRVAGGQETQYF
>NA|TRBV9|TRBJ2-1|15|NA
TGTGCCAGCAGCCCCCCGCCGGGCTCCTACAATGAGCAGTTCTTC
CASSPPPGSYNEQFF
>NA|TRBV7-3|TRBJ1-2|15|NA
TGTGCCAGCAGCTTCAATTGGCAAACTAACTATGGCTACACCTTC
CASSFNWQTNYGYTF
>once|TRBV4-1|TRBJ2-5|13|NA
TGCGCCAGCAGCCAACTTGCGGCGGAGACCCAGTACTTC
CASSQLAAETQYF
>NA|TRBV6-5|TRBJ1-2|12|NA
TGTGCCAGTGCTCGGGATAACTATGGCTACACCTTC
CASARDNYGYTF
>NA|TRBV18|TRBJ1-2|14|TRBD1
TGTGCCAGCTCACAGGGGACAGGGGCCTATGGCTACACCTTC
CASSQGTGAYGYTF
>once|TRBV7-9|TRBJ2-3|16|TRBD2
TGTGCCAGCAGCTTAGCAATAGCGGGGGGGGCCCATACGCAGTATTTT
CASSLAIAGGAHTQYF
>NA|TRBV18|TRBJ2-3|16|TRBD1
TGTGCCAGCTCACCTCGACCGACGACAGGGGGAGATACGCAGTATTTT
CASSPRPTTGGDTQYF
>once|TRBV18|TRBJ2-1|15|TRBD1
TGTGCCAGCTCACCGAACAGGGGTGCAATCGGTGAGCAGTTCTTC
CASSPNRGAIGEQFF
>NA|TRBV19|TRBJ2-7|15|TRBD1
TGTGCCAGTAGTATAGTCGCGGGACAGGGAAGAGAGCAGTACTTC
CASSIVAGQGREQYF
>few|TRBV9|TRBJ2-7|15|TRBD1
TGTGCCAGCAGCGTAGCCCCGGGGACAGCCTACGAGCAGTACTTC
CASSVAPGTAYEQYF
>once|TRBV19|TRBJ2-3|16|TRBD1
TGTGCCAGTAGTCCCTGGACAGGGGGCCCTTCAGATACGCAGTATTTT
CASSPWTGGPSDTQYF
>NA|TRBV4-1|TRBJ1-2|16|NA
TGCGCCAGCAGCCAAAAGATGGGGGGGCTGAACTATGGCTACACCTTC
CASSQKMGGLNYGYTF
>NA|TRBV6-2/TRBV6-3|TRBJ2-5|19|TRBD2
TGTGCCAGCAGTTACCGTCCCGGGACTAGCGGGGGGATTCAAGAGACCCAGTACTTC
CASSYRPGTSGGIQETQYF
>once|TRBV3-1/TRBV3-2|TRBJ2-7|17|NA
TGTGCCAGCAGCCAAGATCTCAACAGGGACCTCTCCTACGAGCAGTACTTC
CASSQDLNRDLSYEQYF